This TCR beta chain stems from a study of T cell responses to AZD1222 COVID-19 vaccine. V lost 3 bases, J lost 2 bases, and 13 bases lay in between. CDR3 length: 15 amino acids. Germline values: CDR1 SGHAT, CDR2 FQNNGV. This table comes from immunoSEQ multiplex PCR, and its TCRdb copy is limited to in-frame clones, with some not included. The sample yields some 97,000 clones, about 86% seen once. Turning to this clone: Its target is unknown.

Whole-study results and caveats: A mostly white British donor set with more females was recruited, and clonal diversity was possibly underestimated. Nearly half of the spike-specific TCRs reportedly recognize variant regions that carry no mutations.

The origin of this receptor is an adult in good health. The chain couples TRBV11-2 to TRBJ1-2; possibly TRBD1 for D (6 bases). Material: peripheral blood, obtained on day 0 of AZD1222 vaccination. As DNA, the CDR3 is TGTGCCAGCAGCTTGGACAGAGCTACGAACTATGGCTACACCTTC. Its translation is CASSLDRATNYGYTF. Drawing the rest from reference TRBV11-2 and TRBJ1-2, the complete variable domain is EAGVAQSPRYKIIEKRQSVAFWCNPISGHATLYWYQQILGQGPKLLIQFQNNGVVDDSQLPKDRFSAERLKGVDSTLKIQPAKLEDSAVYLCASSLDRATNYGYTFGSGTRLTVV.